The entry below gives a single T cell receptor beta chain sequence along with its context. One end of the junction is discordant with germline, which a read error may explain. This entry comes from a study of blood T cell repertoires in COVID-19. Turning to the study itself: There were acute and convalescent COVID-19 samples, and they came from the United States, Italy and Spain. T cells, B-cell-depleted T cells, or PBMCs supplied cDNA or gDNA.

Under the authors' procedure: Amplified reference gene primers provided the basis for estimating nucleated cell counts. Here immunoSEQ multiplex PCR was the method, and the copy in TCRdb shows in-frame clones only, minus some. The V and J calls and the clone size are those of that table, but D and trimming were determined from the DNA. Among 68,000 or so clones listed, 79% were seen once. CDR3 length equals 12 residues. The germline gives CDR1 MNHNY, CDR2 SVGAGI (reference sequence). V is TRBV6-6 and J is TRBJ1-3; no definite D call. The sequenced sample was peripheral blood. This receptor was taken from a human donor in a cohort sampled during active COVID-19. CDR3 bases: TGTGCCAGCAGTAGCGGGAAAAACCGTGAGGATTTT. Translating it yields CASSSGKNREDF.